This passage covers 9 T cell receptor beta chains from one sample sequenced in a study of response to subunit inactivated influenza vaccine. Each CDR3 protein is one row after TCRdb ran MiXCR on the RT-PCR reads. The sample has approximately 530,000 distinct CDR3 sequences, 10% to 15% seen once. Sequenced here: PBMCs from blood, sampled roughly 46 days after vaccination. These receptors all come from a man in his fifties who received an inactivated influenza vaccine.

In its sample, this clonotype was seen a few times. This chain links TRBV7-2 with TRBJ2-2, with D possibly being TRBD2 (5 bases). This CDR3 region has 13 residues. Trimming took 5 bases from V and 5 from J, leaving 9 bases between them. Per germline, CDR1 SGHTA and CDR2 FQGNSA. The CDR3 here is CASSPRVTGELFF. The CDR3 nucleotides are TGTGCCAGCAGCCCGAGGGTAACCGGGGAGCTGTTTTTT. The complete variable domain, with remaining parts taken from reference TRBV7-2 and TRBJ2-2, reads GAGVSQSPSNKVTEKGKDVELRCDPISGHTALYWYRQSLGQGLEFLIYFQGNSAPDKSGLPSDRFSAERTGGSVSTLTIQRTQQEDSAVYLCASSPRVTGELFFGEGSRLTVL.

The chain links TRBV7-2 to TRBJ2-5; tentatively, D is TRBD1 or TRBD2 (5 bases each). CDR3 length: 16 amino acids. Trimming removed 2 bases at V and 5 bases at J, with 18 bases between. Germline CDR1 is SGHTA and CDR2 is FQGNSA. CDR3 DNA sequence: TGTGCCAGCAGCTTAATCTTATGGGACCCAGGCGAGACCCAGTACTTC. Its translation is CASSLILWDPGETQYF.

This clonotype turned up a few times. This sequence joins TRBV2 and TRBJ2-7, with D tentatively TRBD1 (6 bases). Trimming pared 7 bases from V and 6 bases from J, leaving 19 bases between. The germline V gene has CDR1 SNHLY and CDR2 FYNNEI. The CDR3 runs 14 residues. CDR3 in amino acids: CASTGTTSHGEQYF. The CDR3 DNA reads TGTGCCAGCACCGGGACAACCAGCCATGGCGAGCAGTACTTC.

This clonotype was counted ten times or more. V and J are TRBV20-1 and TRBJ2-7, with D perhaps TRBD1 (6 bases). With 0 bases removed from V and 6 bases from J, the gap between germline ends came to 15 bases. The CDR3 totals 14 residues. Per germline, CDR1 DFQATT and CDR2 SNEGSKA (reference sequence). CDR3 residues: CSARDQGQTREQYF. The CDR3 DNA follows: TGCAGTGCTAGAGATCAGGGGCAGACTCGCGAGCAGTACTTC.

This clonotype appeared many times. The J gene is TRBJ2-1, the V gene TRBV6-5; D is undetermined. Germline values: CDR1 MNHEY, CDR2 SVGAGI. The V and J ends lost 4 bases and 5 bases respectively, with 21 bases between them. The CDR3 has 17 amino acids. The DNA for the CDR3 is TGTGCCAGCAGTTCCCAAGCAGGCAGAATGACGAACAATGAGCAGTTCTTC. Amino acids: CASSSQAGRMTNNEQFF.

The rearrangement links TRBV4-2 to TRBJ2-7; 9 bases align to TRBD1. This CDR3 has 16 residues. J was trimmed by 3 bases and V by 3 bases; bases with no gene match: 9. Per the germline V gene, CDR1 is LGHNA and CDR2 is YNFKEQ. Here the CDR3 reads CASSQEQGAYGYEQYF. CDR3 bases: TGTGCCAGCAGCCAGGAACAGGGGGCGTATGGCTACGAGCAGTACTTC.

The chain combines TRBV7-9 with TRBJ2-7; weak D call: TRBD2 (5 bases). The CDR3 runs 12 residues. V gave up 5 bases and J gave up 3 bases, with 8 bases separating them. Germline V gene lookup returns CDR1 SEHNR and CDR2 FQNEAQ (reference sequence). The CDR3 DNA reads as TGTGCCAGCAGCGAGGACTTCTACGAGCAGTACTTC. Its protein product is CASSEDFYEQYF.

This clonotype occurred many times. The V gene is TRBV20-1, the J gene TRBJ2-3; D unclear. The CDR3 sequence is 12 residues long. CDR1 is DFQATT and CDR2 is SNEGSKA in the germline V gene (reference sequence). CDR3 sequence reads: CSTTGPPDTQYF. CDR3 coding DNA: TGCTCCACAACTGGGCCCCCAGATACGCAGTATTTT.

The chain combines TRBV4-2 with TRBJ2-6; D is unclear. V lost 1 base and J 0 bases, leaving 13 bases between the germline ends. CDR3 length equals 18 residues. Germline assignment: CDR1 LGHNA and CDR2 YNFKEQ. CDR3 amino acids: CASSQVYRQVSGANVLTF. In nucleotides, the CDR3 is TGTGCCAGCAGCCAAGTATACCGCCAAGTCTCTGGGGCCAACGTCCTGACTTTC.